This T cell receptor (beta chain) was identified during a study of cytomegalovirus exposure and HLA in healthy donors. About the research overall: The study's early data release held about 77 million unique TCRs from HLA-typed donors.

Germline assignment: CDR1 LNHNV and CDR2 YYDKDF (reference sequence). The CDR3 length is 16 residues. J gave up 0 bases and V 5 bases, and 3 bases lay outside the gene matches. This PCR relied on a set of 60 Vbeta primers and 13 Jbeta primers. Clones were sequenced by immunoSEQ multiplex PCR, and TCRdb holds only the in-frame ones, with some missing. Here the sample table reports about 99,000 clones. Points from the study as a whole: Certain sequence variants were highly shared and formed a cluster, and this cluster was likely a sequencing artifact.

Regarding this clone: Its antigen is still unknown.

V gene TRBV15 combines with J gene TRBJ1-4, with 10 bases fitting TRBD1. The sample consisted of PBMCs. The source of this sequence is a man aged 35 to 55 in good health and CMV-seronegative. The CDR3 here is CATSGGQGPTNEKLFF. The CDR3 DNA is TGTGCCACCAGCGGGGGACAGGGGCCAACTAATGAAAAACTGTTTTTT.